This note documents a single TCR beta chain sequence. Its antigen is unidentified. This specimen comes from a study of OX40 agonist ivuxolimab in advanced cancers. Sequencing was performed with immunoSEQ multiplex PCR; in TCRdb, only in-frame clones are kept and a portion is missing. Of 75,000 to 100,000 clones in the sample, more than 80% were seen once. Study conclusions and caveats: Clones of CD4+ and CD8+ blood T cells grew by week 6 at doses of 0.1 to 3.0 mg/kg.

Samples were taken at baseline and on day 1 of cycles 4 and 7. Sequenced here: CD4+ or CD8+ T cells sorted from blood, sampled in a trial of the OX40 agonist ivuxolimab. This clonotype was obtained from an adult with an advanced solid tumor such as melanoma, head and neck, liver or kidney cancer.

CDR3 sequence reads: CASSETSGHEQYF. The CDR3 DNA is TGTGCCAGCAGCGAAACTAGCGGGCACGAGCAGTACTTC. J is TRBJ2-7 and V is TRBV9; 9 nucleotides match TRBD2. This CDR3 is built from 13 residues. Germline V gives CDR1 SGDLS, CDR2 YYNGEE. V was pared by 3 bases and J by 5 bases, with 3 bases of the junction left unmatched.